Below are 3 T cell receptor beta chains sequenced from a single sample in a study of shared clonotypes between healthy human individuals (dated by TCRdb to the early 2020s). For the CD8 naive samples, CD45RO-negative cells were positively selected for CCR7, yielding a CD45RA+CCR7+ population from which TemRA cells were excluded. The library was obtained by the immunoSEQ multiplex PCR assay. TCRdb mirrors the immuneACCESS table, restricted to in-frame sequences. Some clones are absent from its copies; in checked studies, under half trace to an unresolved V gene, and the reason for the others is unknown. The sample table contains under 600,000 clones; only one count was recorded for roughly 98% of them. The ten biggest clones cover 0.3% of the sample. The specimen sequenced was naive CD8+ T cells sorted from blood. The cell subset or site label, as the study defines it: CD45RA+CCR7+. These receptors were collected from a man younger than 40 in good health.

Here the CDR3 DNA reads TGTGCCAGCAGCTCGGCCACAGGATCACTTTCTAACGCCTACGAGCAGTACTTC. This sequence encodes CASSSATGSLSNAYEQYF. This chain links TRBV7-6 with TRBJ2-7, with D possibly matching TRBD1 (5 bases). V was cut by 4 bases and J by 2 bases, with 24 bases left in between. This CDR3 region has 18 residues. Looked up from germline, CDR1 is SGHVS and CDR2 is FNYEAQ. Filled out from reference TRBV7-6 and TRBJ2-7, the complete variable domain reads GAGVSQSPRYKVTKRGQDVALRCDPISGHVSLYWYRQALGQGPEFLTYFNYEAQQDKSGLPNDRFSAERPEGSISTLTIQRTEQRDSAMYRCASSSATGSLSNAYEQYFGPGTRLTVT.

CDR3 DNA: TGCAGCGTTGAAATAGGACTAGCGGGAGGGATCTCCTACAATGAGCAGTTCTTC. Its protein is CSVEIGLAGGISYNEQFF. The J gene is TRBJ2-1, the V gene TRBV29-1, with TRBD2 matching 15 bases. This CDR3 spans 18 amino acids. The germline gives CDR1 SQVTM, CDR2 ANQGSEA. Trimming removed 2 bases from V and 0 bases from J; junction bases left unmatched: 5.

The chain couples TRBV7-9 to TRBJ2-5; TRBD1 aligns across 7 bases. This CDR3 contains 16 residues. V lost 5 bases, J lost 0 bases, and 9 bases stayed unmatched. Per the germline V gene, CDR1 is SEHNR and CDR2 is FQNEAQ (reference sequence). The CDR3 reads CASSIDRAPNQETQYF. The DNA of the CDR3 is TGTGCCAGCAGCATCGACAGGGCCCCAAACCAAGAGACCCAGTACTTC.